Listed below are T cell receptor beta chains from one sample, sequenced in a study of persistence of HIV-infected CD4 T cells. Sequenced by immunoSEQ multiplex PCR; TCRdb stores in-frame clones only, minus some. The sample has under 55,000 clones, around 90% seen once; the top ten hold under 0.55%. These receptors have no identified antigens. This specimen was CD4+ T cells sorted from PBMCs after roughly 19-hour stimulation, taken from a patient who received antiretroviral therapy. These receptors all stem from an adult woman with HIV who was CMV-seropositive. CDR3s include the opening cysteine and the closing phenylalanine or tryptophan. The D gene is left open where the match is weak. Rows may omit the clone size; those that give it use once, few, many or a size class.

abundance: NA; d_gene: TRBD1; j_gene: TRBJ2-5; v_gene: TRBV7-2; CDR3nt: TGTGCCAGCAGCTTAGACAGGGGGATCCAAGAGACCCAGTACTTC; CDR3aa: CASSLDRGIQETQYF
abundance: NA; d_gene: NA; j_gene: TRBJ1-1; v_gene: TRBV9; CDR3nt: TGTGCCAGCAGCCCCCGGGACGTTGCGGGCGCTGAAGCTTTCTTT; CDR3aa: CASSPRDVAGAEAFF
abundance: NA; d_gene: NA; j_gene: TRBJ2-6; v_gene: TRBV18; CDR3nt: TGTGCCAGCTCACCACCCACAGGGATCGGGGCCAACGTCCTGACTTTC; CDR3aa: CASSPPTGIGANVLTF
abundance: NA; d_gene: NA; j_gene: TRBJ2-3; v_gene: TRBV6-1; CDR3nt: TGTGCCAGCAGTGAACAGTCGGGGAGCACAGATACGCAGTATTTT; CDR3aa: CASSEQSGSTDTQYF
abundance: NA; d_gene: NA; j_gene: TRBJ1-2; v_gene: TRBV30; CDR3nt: TGTGCCTGGAGCACACAGGGAGATCGTGCCTACACCTTC; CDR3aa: CAWSTQGDRAYTF
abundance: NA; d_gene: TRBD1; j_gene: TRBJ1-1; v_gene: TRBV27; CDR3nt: TGTGCCAGCAGCAACCTTCTCGGACAGGGAGGGACTGAAGCTTTCTTT; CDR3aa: CASSNLLGQGGTEAFF
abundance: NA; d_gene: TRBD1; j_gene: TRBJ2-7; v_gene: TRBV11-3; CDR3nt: TGTGCCAGCAGCCGGGACAGGGACTACGAGCAGTACTTC; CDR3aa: CASSRDRDYEQYF
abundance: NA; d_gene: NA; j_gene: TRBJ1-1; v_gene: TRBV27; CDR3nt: TGTGCCAGCATAGTAGCCAAAGGGCATTTGGAAGCTTTCTTT; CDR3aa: CASIVAKGHLEAFF
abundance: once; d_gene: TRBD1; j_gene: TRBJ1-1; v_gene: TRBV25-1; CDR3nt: TGTGCCAGCAGTGATTTTAGACAGGGGACGACGACTGAAGCTTTCTTT; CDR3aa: CASSDFRQGTTTEAFF
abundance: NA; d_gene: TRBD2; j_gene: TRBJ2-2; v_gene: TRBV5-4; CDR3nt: TGTGCCAGCAGCCCGGGGGAGGGGCAGGCTTTCGGGGAGCTGTTTTTT; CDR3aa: CASSPGEGQAFGELFF
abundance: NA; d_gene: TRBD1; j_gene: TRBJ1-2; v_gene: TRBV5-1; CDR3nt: TGCGCCAGCAGCTCCCGGGACAGGCTATATGGCTACACCTTC; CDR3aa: CASSSRDRLYGYTF
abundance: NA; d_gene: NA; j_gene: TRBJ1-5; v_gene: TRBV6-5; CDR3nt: TGTGCCAGCAGCTCCCAGGTCTTCAATCAGCCCCAGCATTTT; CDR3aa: CASSSQVFNQPQHF
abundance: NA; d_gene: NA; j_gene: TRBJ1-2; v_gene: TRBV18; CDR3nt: TGTGCCAGCTCACCATGGGGGTTAGACTATGGCTACACCTTC; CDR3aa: CASSPWGLDYGYTF
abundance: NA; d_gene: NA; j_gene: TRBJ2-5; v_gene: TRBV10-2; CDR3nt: TGCGCCAGCAGCGGGACCTGGGGAGAGACCCAGTACTTC; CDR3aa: CASSGTWGETQYF
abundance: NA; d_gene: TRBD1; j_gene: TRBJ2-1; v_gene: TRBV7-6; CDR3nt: TGTGCCAGCAGCACTGCGACAGGGAACAATGAGCAGTTCTTC; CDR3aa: CASSTATGNNEQFF
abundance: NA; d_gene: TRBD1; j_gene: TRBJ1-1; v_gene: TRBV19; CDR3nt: TGTGCCAGTAGTGCACGCCTGGGACAGGTGGGCACTGAAGCTTTCTTT; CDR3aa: CASSARLGQVGTEAFF
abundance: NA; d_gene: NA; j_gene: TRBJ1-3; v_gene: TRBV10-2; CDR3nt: TGCGCCAGCAGTGATTTCAACACCATATATTTT; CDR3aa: CASSDFNTIYF
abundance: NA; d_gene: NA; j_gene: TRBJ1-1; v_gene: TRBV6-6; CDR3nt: TGTGCCAGCAGTTACTCCGGGCAGTGGACTGAAGCTTTCTTT; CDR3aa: CASSYSGQWTEAFF
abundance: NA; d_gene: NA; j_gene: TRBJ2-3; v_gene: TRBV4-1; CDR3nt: TGCGCCAGCAGCCTATGGGTGGCGGCAGATACGCAGTATTTT; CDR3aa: CASSLWVAADTQYF
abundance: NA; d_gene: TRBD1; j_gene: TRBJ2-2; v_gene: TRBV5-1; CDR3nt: TGCGCCAGCAGCACGACAGGGGCCAACACCGGGGAGCTGTTTTTT; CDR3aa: CASSTTGANTGELFF
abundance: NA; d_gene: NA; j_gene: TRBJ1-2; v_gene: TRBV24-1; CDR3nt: TGTGCCACCAGTGATCGAGGGACGGCAAACTATGGCTACACCTTC; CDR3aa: CATSDRGTANYGYTF
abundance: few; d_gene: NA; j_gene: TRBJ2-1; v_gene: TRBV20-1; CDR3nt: TGCAGTGCTAGTCTTGGGGGGGGCGGTGACTACAATGAGCAGTTCTTC; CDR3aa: CSASLGGGGDYNEQFF
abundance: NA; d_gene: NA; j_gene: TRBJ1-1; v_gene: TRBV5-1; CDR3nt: TGCGCCAGCAGCTTGGCCAGAAGGGACACTGAAGCTTTCTTT; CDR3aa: CASSLARRDTEAFF
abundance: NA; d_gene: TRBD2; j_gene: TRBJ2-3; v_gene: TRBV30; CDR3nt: TGTGCCTTTTCTAGCGGGGGGTTGAATACGCAGTATTTT; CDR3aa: CAFSSGGLNTQYF
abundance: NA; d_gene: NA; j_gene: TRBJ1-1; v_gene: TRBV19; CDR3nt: TGTGCCAGTAGTACCCGACCTTACACGGCTTTCTTT; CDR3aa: CASSTRPYTAFF
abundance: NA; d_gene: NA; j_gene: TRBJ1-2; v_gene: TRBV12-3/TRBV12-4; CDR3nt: TGTGCCAGCAGTTTCAGGGGTCTGTACGGCTACACCTTC; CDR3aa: CASSFRGLYGYTF
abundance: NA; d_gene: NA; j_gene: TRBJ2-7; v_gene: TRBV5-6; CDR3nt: TGTGCCAGCAGCCCCGAGTTGTCAAGCGGCCTCTCCTACGAGCAGTACTTC; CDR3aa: CASSPELSSGLSYEQYF
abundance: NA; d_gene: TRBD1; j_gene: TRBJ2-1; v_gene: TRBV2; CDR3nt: TGTGCCAGTCGCGGGACAGGGAACAATGAGCAGTTCTTC; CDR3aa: CASRGTGNNEQFF
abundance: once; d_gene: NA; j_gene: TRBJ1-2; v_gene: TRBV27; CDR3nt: TGTGCCAGCAGTTTTAGGGGATTTAACTATGGCTACACCTTC; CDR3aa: CASSFRGFNYGYTF
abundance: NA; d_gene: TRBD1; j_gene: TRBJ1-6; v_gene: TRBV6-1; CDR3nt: TGTGCCAGCAGTGAAGAAGGAGGGGGCTGGGGTTCACCCCTCCACTTT; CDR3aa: CASSEEGGGWGSPLHF
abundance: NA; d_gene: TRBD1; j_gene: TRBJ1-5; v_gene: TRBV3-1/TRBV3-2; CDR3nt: TGTGCCAGCAGCCCCGGACAGGGGGCCCAGCCCCAGCATTTT; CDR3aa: CASSPGQGAQPQHF
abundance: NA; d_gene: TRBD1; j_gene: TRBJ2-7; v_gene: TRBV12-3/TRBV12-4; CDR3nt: TGTGCCAGCAGAAGGACAGGTGCTCGCGAGCAGTACTTC; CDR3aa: CASRRTGAREQYF
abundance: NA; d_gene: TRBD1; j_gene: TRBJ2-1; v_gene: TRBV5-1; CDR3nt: TGCGCCAGCAGACGGGACAGGGGTGTAAATAACAATGAGCAGTTCTTC; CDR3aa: CASRRDRGVNNNEQFF
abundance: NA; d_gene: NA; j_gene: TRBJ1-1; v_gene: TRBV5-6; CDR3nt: TGTGCCAGCAGCCCGAGGTGGGCTTCTAGCACTGAAGCTTTCTTT; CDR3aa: CASSPRWASSTEAFF
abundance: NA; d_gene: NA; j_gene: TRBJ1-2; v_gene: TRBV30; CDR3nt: TGTGCCTGGAGTGTAAGCCCCGGCTACACCTTC; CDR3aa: CAWSVSPGYTF
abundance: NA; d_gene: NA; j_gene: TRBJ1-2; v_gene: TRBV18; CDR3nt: TGTGCCAGCTCACCATATAGAACCGACCTCTATGGCTACACCTTC; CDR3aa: CASSPYRTDLYGYTF
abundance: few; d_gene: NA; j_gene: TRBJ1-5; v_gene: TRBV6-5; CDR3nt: TGTGCCAGCAGTTCAGGAGCGCATGGCAATCAGCCCCAGCATTTT; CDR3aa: CASSSGAHGNQPQHF
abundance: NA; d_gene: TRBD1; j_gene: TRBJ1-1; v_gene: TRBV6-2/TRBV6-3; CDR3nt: TGTGCCAGCAGCCCCGCAGGGGGCCGCGCTGAAGCTTTCTTT; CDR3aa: CASSPAGGRAEAFF
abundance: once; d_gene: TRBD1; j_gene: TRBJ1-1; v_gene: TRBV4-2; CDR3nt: TGTGCCAGCAGCCTAGGACAGGGGACCATGAACACTGAAGCTTTCTTT; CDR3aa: CASSLGQGTMNTEAFF